A selection of T cell receptor beta chains follows, all from one sample in a study of T cell clonotyping in hematopoietic cell transplantation. TCRdb's table, derived via immunoSEQ multiplex PCR, lists solely in-frame clones and lacks some. The repertoire holds about 50,000 clones, 80% to 90% seen once, with 5.5% to 7% in the top ten. The material was peripheral blood mononuclear cells, obtained before stem cell transplant. These receptors all stem from a man between 60 and 75 years old with biphenotypic leukemia. Some clones in this sample may be carry-over from other donors' samples. Each CDR3 is given with its conserved first and last residue. The D gene is left open where the match is weak. For some rows the clone size is stated as once, few or many, or as a class when expanded; others skip it.

-	-	TRBJ1-5	TRBV28	CASITQNQPQHF	TGTGCCAGCATAACACAGAATCAGCCCCAGCATTTT
-	-	TRBJ1-1	TRBV25-1	CASSESLSGDTEAFF	TGTGCCAGCAGTGAGTCACTGTCAGGGGACACTGAAGCTTTCTTT
-	TRBD1	TRBJ1-2	TRBV10-3	CAITARTQGARDGYTF	TGTGCCATCACCGCCCGGACACAGGGGGCGCGTGATGGCTACACCTTC
-	-	TRBJ2-3	TRBV10-3	CAITPRPYGDTQYF	TGTGCCATCACACCGAGACCCTACGGAGATACGCAGTATTTT
-	TRBD1	TRBJ2-3	TRBV19	CASSTTPRTGVDTQYF	TGTGCCAGTAGTACAACACCAAGGACAGGGGTAGATACGCAGTATTTT
-	TRBD1	TRBJ1-1	TRBV5-6	CASSFGQGAESTEAFF	TGTGCCAGCAGCTTCGGACAGGGGGCAGAGAGCACTGAAGCTTTCTTT
-	-	TRBJ2-7	TRBV19	CASSGTVDSYEQYF	TGTGCCAGTAGCGGGACCGTAGACTCCTACGAGCAGTACTTC
-	-	TRBJ1-1	TRBV4-3	CASSQDPGLNTEAFF	TGCGCCAGCAGCCAAGACCCGGGGCTGAACACTGAAGCTTTCTTT
-	TRBD1	TRBJ2-3	TRBV5-1	CASSYQQGARTDTQYF	TGCGCCAGCAGCTACCAACAGGGGGCGAGAACAGATACGCAGTATTTT
-	-	TRBJ1-1	TRBV21-1	CASTSPKCRFPMNTEAFF	TGTGCCAGCACCTCCCCCAAATGCAGATTTCCAATGAACACTGAAGCTTTCTTT
-	TRBD2	TRBJ2-5	TRBV11-3	CASSGTSQETQYF	TGTGCCAGCAGCGGGACTAGCCAAGAGACCCAGTACTTC
-	-	TRBJ2-2	TRBV6-5	CASSFRSGELFF	TGTGCCAGCAGTTTTCGATCCGGGGAGCTGTTTTTT
few	-	TRBJ2-3	TRBV9	CASSVGERTGTQYF	TGTGCCAGCAGCGTAGGGGAGCGAACGGGCACGCAGTATTTT
-	-	TRBJ2-1	TRBV7-7	CASSLEVGGEQFF	TGTGCTAGCAGCTTAGAGGTTGGCGGTGAGCAGTTCTTC
-	-	TRBJ1-2	TRBV28	CASTGSGTENYGYTF	TGTGCCAGCACTGGCTCGGGCACAGAGAACTATGGCTACACCTTC
-	-	TRBJ2-1	TRBV6-5	CASSYKGSGYNEQFF	TGTGCCAGCAGTTACAAGGGGTCGGGATACAATGAGCAGTTCTTC
-	-	TRBJ2-5	TRBV5-1	CASSFAGQGAGDQYF	TGCGCCAGCAGCTTTGCCGGGCAGGGGGCGGGAGACCAGTACTTC
few	-	TRBJ2-1	TRBV5-1	CASSFSNDGSWFF	TGCGCCAGCAGCTTCTCTAATGACGGGAGTTGGTTCTTC